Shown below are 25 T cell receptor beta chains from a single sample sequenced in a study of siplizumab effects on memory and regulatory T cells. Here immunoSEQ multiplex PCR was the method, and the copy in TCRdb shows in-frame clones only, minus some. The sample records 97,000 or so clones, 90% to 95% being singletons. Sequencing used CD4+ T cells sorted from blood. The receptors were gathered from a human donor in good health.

DNA of the CDR3: TGCAGCGTTGTAGTGGGAGGGTCTTACAATGAGCAGTTCTTC. The encoded protein is CSVVVGGSYNEQFF. V is TRBV29-1 and J is TRBJ2-1; TRBD2 aligns across 7 bases. With V trimmed by 4 bases and J by 4 bases, 7 bases remained unmatched. The length of the CDR3 is 14 residues. The V gene's germline CDR1 is SQVTM and CDR2 ANQGSEA.

The CDR3 sequence: CASSKQGAYNEQFF. CDR3 in DNA: TGTGCCAGCAGCAAACAGGGGGCTTACAATGAGCAGTTCTTC. V usage is TRBV7-9 and J usage is TRBJ2-1, with TRBD1 identical over 9 bases. Germline V gives CDR1 SEHNR, CDR2 FQNEAQ (reference sequence). This CDR3 region has 14 residues. The V gene end was trimmed by 5 bases and the J gene end by 4 bases; junction bases not matched to a gene: 3.

CDR3 in amino acids: CASSLGQSDTQYF. The CDR3 bases are TGCGCCAGCAGCTTGGGGCAGTCAGATACGCAGTATTTT. The chain joins TRBV5-1 to TRBJ2-3, with D hard to call. CDR3 length: 13 amino acids. The ends were cut back, 0 bases at V and 4 bases at J, with 6 bases in the middle. Germline V gene sequence: CDR1 SGHRS, CDR2 YFSETQ. Full variable domain (remainder filled in from reference TRBV5-1 and TRBJ2-3): KAGVTQTPRYLIKTRGQQVTLSCSPISGHRSVSWYQQTPGQGLQFLFEYFSETQRNKGNFPGRFSGRQFSNSRSEMNVSTLELGDSALYLCASSLGQSDTQYFGPGTRLTVL.

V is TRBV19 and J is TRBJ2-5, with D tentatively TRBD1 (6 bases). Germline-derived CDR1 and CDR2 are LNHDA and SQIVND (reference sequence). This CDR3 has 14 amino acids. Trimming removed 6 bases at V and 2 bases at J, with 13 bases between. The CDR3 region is CASSINRAQETQYF. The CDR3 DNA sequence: TGTGCCAGTAGCATTAACAGGGCGCAAGAGACCCAGTACTTC.

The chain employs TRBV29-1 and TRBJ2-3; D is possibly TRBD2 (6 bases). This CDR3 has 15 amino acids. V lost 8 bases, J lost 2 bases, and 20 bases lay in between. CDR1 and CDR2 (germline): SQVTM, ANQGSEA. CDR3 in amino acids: CSMWDSKATTDTQYF. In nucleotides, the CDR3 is TGCAGCATGTGGGACTCCAAGGCAACCACAGATACGCAGTATTTT.

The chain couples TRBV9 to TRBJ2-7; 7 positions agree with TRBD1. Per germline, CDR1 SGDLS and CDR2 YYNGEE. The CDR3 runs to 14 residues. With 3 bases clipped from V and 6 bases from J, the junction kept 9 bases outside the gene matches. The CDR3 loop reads CASSAGGLSVEQYF. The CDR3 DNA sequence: TGTGCCAGCAGCGCAGGGGGTCTCTCTGTCGAGCAGTACTTC.

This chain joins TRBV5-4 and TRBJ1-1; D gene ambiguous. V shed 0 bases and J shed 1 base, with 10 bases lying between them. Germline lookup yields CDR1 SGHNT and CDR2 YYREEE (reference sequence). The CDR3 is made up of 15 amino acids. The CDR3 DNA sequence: TGTGCCAGCAGCTTGGATGAGCGATCGAACACTGAAGCTTTCTTT. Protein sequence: CASSLDERSNTEAFF.

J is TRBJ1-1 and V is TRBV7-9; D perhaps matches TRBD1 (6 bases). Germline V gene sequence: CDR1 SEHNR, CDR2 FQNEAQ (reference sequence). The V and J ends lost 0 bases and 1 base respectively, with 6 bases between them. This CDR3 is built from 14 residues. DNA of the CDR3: TGTGCCAGCAGCTTAGCACAGGGGAACACTGAAGCTTTCTTT. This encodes CASSLAQGNTEAFF. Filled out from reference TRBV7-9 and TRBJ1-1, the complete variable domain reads DTGVSQNPRHKITKRGQNVTFRCDPISEHNRLYWYRQTLGQGPEFLTYFQNEAQLEKSRLLSDRFSAERPKGSFSTLEIQRTEQGDSAMYLCASSLAQGNTEAFFGQGTRLTVV.

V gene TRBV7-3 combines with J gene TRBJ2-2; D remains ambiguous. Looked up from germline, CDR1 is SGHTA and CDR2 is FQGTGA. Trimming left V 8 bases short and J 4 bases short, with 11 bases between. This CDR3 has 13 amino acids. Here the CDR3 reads CASAQYSTGELFF. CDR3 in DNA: TGTGCCAGCGCTCAATACAGCACCGGGGAGCTGTTTTTT.

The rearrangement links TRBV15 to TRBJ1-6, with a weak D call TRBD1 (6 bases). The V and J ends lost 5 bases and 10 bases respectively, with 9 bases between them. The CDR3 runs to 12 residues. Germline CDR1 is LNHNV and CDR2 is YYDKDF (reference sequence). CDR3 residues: CATSQGQSPLHF. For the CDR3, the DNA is TGTGCCACCAGCCAGGGACAATCACCCCTCCACTTT.

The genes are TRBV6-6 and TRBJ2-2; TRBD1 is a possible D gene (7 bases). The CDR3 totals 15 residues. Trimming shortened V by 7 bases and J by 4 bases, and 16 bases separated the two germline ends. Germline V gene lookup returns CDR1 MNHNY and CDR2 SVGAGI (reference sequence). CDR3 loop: CASTQGDSLTGELFF. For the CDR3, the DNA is TGTGCCAGCACCCAGGGGGACTCCCTCACCGGGGAGCTGTTTTTT.

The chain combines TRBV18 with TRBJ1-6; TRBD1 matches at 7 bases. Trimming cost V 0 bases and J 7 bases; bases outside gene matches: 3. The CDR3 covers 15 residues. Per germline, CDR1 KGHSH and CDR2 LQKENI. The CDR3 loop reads CASSPPGQSNSPLHF. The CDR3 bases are TGTGCCAGCTCACCACCGGGACAGAGCAATTCACCCCTCCACTTT.

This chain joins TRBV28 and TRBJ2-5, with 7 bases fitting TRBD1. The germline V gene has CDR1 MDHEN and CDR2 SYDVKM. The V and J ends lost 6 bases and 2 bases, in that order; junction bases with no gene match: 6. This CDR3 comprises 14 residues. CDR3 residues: CASRTGTEQETQYF. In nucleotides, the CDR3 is TGTGCCAGCAGGACGGGGACAGAACAAGAGACCCAGTACTTC.

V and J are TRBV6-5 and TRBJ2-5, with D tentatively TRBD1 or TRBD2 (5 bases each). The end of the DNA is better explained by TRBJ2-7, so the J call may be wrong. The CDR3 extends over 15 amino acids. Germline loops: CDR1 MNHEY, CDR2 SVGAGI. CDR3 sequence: CASSTRGVVNYEQYF. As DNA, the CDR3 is TGTGCCAGTTCAACTCGGGGCGTCGTTAACTACGAGCAGTACTTC.

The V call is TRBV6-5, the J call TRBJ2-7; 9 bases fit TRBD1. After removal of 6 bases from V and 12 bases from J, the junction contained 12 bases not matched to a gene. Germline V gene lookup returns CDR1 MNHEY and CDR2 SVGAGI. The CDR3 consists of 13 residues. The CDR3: CASSAPDRGTSYF. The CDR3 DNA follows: TGTGCCAGCAGCGCCCCGGACAGGGGAACTTCGTACTTC.

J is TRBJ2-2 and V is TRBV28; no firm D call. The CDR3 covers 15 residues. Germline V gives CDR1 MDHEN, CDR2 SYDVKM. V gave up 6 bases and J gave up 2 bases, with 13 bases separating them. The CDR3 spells CASRQGGSNTGELFF. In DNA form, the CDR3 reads TGTGCCAGCAGACAAGGCGGCTCTAACACCGGGGAGCTGTTTTTT.

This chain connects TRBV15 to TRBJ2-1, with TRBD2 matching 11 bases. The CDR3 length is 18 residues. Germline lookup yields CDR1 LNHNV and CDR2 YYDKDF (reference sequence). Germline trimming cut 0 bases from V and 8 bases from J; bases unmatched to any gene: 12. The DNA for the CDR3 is TGTGCCACCAGCAGAGATTTGGGGGAACTAGCGGGAGCCCATGAGCAGTTCTTC. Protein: CATSRDLGELAGAHEQFF. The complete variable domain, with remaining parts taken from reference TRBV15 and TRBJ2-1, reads DAMVIQNPRYQVTQFGKPVTLSCSQTLNHNVMYWYQQKSSQAPKLLFHYYDKDFNNEADTPDNFQSRRPNTSFCFLDIRSPGLGDTAMYLCATSRDLGELAGAHEQFFGPGTRLTVL.

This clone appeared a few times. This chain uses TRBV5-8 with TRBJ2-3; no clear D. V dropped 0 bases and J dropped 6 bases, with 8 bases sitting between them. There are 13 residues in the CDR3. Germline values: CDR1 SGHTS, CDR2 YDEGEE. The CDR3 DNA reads TGTGCCAGCAGCTTGGGGGATACCGATACGCAGTATTTT. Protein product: CASSLGDTDTQYF.

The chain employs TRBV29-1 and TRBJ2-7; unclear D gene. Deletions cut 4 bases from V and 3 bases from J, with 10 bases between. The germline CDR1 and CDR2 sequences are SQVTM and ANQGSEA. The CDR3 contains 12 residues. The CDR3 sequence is CSVGFRSYEQYF. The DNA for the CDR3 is TGCAGCGTTGGCTTCAGAAGCTACGAGCAGTACTTC.

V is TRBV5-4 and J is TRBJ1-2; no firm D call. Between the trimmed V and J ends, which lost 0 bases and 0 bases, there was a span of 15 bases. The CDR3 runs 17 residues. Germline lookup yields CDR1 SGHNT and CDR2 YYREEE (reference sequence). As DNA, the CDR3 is TGTGCCAGCAGCTTGGATCGACTGGGGAGAACTAACTATGGCTACACCTTC. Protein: CASSLDRLGRTNYGYTF. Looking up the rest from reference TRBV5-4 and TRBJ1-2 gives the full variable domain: ETGVTQSPTHLIKTRGQQVTLRCSSQSGHNTVSWYQQALGQGPQFIFQYYREEENGRGNFPPRFSGLQFPNYSSELNVNALELDDSALYLCASSLDRLGRTNYGYTFGSGTRLTVV.

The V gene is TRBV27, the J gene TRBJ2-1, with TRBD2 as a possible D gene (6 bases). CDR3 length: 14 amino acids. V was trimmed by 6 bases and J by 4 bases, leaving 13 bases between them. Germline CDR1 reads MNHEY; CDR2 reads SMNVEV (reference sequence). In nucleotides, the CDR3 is TGTGCCAGCAGCTTCAAACGGGGGTACAATGAGCAGTTCTTC. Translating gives CASSFKRGYNEQFF.

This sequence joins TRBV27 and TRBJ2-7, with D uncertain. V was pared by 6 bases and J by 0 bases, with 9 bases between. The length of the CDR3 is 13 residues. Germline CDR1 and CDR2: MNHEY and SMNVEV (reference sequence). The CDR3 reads CASRQFGSYEQYF. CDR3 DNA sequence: TGTGCCAGCAGGCAGTTTGGCTCCTACGAGCAGTACTTC.

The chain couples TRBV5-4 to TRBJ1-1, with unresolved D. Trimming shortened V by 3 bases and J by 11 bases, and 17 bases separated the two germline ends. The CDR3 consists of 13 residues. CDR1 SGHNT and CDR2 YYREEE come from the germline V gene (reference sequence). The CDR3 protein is CASSSTVEAGAFF. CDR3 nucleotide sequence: TGTGCCAGCAGCTCTACAGTGGAGGCTGGGGCTTTCTTT.

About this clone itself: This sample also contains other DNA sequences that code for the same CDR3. CDR3 in amino acids: CASSSPGGSGNTIYF. The CDR3 nucleotides read TGTGCCAGCAGCTCGCCGGGGGGCTCTGGAAACACCATATATTTT. The chain combines TRBV7-9 with TRBJ1-3; D possibly corresponds to TRBD1 (5 bases). Germline CDR1 is SEHNR and CDR2 is FQNEAQ (reference sequence). With 4 bases removed from V and 0 bases from J, the gap between germline ends came to 10 bases. The CDR3 runs 15 residues.

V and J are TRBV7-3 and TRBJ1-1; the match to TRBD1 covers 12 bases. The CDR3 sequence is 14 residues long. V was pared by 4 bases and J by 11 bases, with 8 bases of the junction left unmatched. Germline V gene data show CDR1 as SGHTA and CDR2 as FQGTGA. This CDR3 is CASSYTGTGGTAFF. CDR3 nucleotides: TGTGCCAGCAGCTATACCGGGACAGGGGGCACGGCTTTCTTT.